The subject of this entry is one T cell receptor (beta chain). Its antigen is unidentified. 5'-RACE, quantitative and with molecular barcodes, yielded the TCR beta libraries. Each CDR3 protein gets one entry after TCRdb re-called the 5' RACE reads with MiXCR. The table has around 890,000 distinct CDR3 sequences, about 12% seen once. This sample was taken from a study of CD8 T cells in ankylosing spondylitis. V lost 2 bases to trimming and J lost 0 bases, with 10 bases between them. CDR3 length: 16 amino acids. CDR1 is MNHEY and CDR2 is SVGAGI in the germline V gene. General observations from the study: CD8+ cells made up the disease-linked clones, which were relatively rare in peripheral blood. In synovial fluid and blood from reactive arthritis, some motif variants were previously reported. Reportedly, disease-linked clones are significantly enriched in ankylosing spondylitis patients' matched synovial fluid. Made up of eight highly homologous variants, a TCR beta motif appeared characteristic of ankylosing spondylitis blood.

This receptor was obtained from a male donor with ankylosing spondylitis. Sample: blood, either unsorted or a sorted T cell fraction (not recorded which). The gene calls are TRBV6-5 and TRBJ1-4; no clear D. CDR3 DNA sequence: TGTGCCAGCAGTTACGCAATCCAGACAACTAATGAAAAACTGTTTTTT. This codes for CASSYAIQTTNEKLFF.